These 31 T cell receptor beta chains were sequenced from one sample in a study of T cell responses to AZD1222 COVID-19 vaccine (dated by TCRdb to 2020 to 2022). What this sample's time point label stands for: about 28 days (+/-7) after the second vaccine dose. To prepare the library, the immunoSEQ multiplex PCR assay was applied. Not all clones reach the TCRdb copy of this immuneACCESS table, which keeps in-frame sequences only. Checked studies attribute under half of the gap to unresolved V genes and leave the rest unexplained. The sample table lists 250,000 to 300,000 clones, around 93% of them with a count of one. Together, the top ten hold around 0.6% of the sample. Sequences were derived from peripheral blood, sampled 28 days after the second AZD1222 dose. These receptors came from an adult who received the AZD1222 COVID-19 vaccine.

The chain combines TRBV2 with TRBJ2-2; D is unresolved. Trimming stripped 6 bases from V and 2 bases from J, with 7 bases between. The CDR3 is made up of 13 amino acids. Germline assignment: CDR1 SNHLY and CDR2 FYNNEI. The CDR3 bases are TGTGCCAGCAGAAGGATTAACACCGGGGAGCTGTTTTTT. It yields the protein CASRRINTGELFF.

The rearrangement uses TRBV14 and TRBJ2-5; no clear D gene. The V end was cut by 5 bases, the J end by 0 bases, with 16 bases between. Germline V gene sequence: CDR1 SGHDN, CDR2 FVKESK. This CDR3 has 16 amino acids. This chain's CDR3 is CASSNLGRAYQETQYF. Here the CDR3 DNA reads TGTGCCAGCAGCAACCTCGGAAGGGCCTACCAAGAGACCCAGTACTTC. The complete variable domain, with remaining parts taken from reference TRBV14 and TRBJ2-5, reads EAGVTQFPSHSVIEKGQTVTLRCDPISGHDNLYWYRRVMGKEIKFLLHFVKESKQDESGMPNNRFLAERTGGTYSTLKVQPAELEDSGVYFCASSNLGRAYQETQYFGPGTRLLVL.

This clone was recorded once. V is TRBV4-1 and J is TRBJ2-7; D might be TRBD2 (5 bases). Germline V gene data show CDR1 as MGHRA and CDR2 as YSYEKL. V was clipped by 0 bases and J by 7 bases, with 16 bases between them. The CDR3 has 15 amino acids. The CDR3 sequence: CASSQESFRTSEQYF. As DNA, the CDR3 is TGCGCCAGCAGCCAAGAATCATTCCGCACTAGTGAGCAGTACTTC.

The CDR3 reads CASNPGRTFFF. As DNA, the CDR3 is TGTGCCAGCAACCCGGGACGGACTTTTTTCTTT. The V call is TRBV2, the J call TRBJ1-1; D possibly corresponds to TRBD1 (5 bases). This CDR3 has 11 residues. Trimming cost V 7 bases and J 13 bases, with 16 bases left between them. CDR1 SNHLY and CDR2 FYNNEI come from the germline V gene. Full variable domain (remainder filled in from reference TRBV2 and TRBJ1-1): EPEVTQTPSHQVTQMGQEVILRCVPISNHLYFYWYRQILGQKVEFLVSFYNNEISEKSEIFDDQFSVERPDGSNFTLKIRSTKLEDSAMYFCASNPGRTFFFGQGTRLTVV.

DNA of the CDR3: TGTGCCAGCAGTTTAAAACTAGCGGGGGGGCCTGGCACAGATACGCAGTATTTT. As protein: CASSLKLAGGPGTDTQYF. This rearrangement joins TRBV28 to TRBJ2-3, with 13 positions matching TRBD2. Losses at the gene ends were 2 bases for V and 1 base for J; bases not matched to a gene: 6. The CDR3 has 18 residues. Germline lookup yields CDR1 MDHEN and CDR2 SYDVKM. Using reference TRBV28 and TRBJ2-3 for the parts outside the CDR3, the full variable domain is DVKVTQSSRYLVKRTGEKVFLECVQDMDHENMFWYRQDPGLGLRLIYFSYDVKMKEKGDIPEGYSVSREKKERFSLILESASTNQTSMYLCASSLKLAGGPGTDTQYFGPGTRLTVL.

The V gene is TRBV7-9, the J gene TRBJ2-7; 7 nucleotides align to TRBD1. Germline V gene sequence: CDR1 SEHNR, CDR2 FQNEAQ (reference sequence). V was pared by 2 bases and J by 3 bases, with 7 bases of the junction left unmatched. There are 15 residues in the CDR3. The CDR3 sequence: CASSLIRDSLYEQYF. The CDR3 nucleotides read TGTGCCAGCAGCTTAATCCGGGACAGCCTCTACGAGCAGTACTTC.

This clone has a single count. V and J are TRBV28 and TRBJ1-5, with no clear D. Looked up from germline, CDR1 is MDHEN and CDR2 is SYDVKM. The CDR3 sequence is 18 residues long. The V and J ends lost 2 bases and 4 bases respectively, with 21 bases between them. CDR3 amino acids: CASSLGAGRPKLNQPQHF. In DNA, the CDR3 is TGTGCCAGCAGTTTAGGCGCAGGCCGCCCCAAATTGAATCAGCCCCAGCATTTT.

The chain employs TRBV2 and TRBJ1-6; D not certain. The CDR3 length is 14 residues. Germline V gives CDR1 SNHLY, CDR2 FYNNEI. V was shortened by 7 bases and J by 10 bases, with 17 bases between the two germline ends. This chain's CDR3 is CASKIRAPGSPLHF. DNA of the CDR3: TGTGCCAGCAAGATCCGGGCCCCGGGATCACCCCTCCACTTT.

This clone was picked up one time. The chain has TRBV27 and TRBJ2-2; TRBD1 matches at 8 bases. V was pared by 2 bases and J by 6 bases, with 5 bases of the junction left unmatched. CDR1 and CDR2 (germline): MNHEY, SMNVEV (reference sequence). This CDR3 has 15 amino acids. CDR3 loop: CASSLKPGGPGELFF. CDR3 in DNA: TGTGCCAGCAGTTTAAAACCAGGGGGCCCCGGGGAGCTGTTTTTT.

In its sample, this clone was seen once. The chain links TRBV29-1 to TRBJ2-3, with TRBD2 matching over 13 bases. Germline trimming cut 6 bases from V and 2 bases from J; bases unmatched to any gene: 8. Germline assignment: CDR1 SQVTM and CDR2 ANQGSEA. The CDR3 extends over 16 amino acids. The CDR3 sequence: CSVTGTSGATTDTQYF. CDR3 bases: TGCAGCGTAACCGGGACTAGCGGGGCCACCACAGATACGCAGTATTTT.

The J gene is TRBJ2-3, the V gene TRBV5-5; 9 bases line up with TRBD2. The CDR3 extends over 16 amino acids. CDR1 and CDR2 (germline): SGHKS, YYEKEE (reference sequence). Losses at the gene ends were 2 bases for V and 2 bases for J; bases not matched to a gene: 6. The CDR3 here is CASSLKRGASTDTQYF. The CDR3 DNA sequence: TGTGCCAGCAGCTTAAAGCGGGGGGCTTCCACAGATACGCAGTATTTT. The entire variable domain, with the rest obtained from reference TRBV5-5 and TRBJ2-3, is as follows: DAGVTQSPTHLIKTRGQQVTLRCSPISGHKSVSWYQQVLGQGPQFIFQYYEKEERGRGNFPDRFSARQFPNYSSELNVNALLLGDSALYLCASSLKRGASTDTQYFGPGTRLTVL.

The CDR3 bases are TGTGCCAGCAGCTTATTAGCGGGGGGGCCCGTTGATACGCAGTATTTT. Its translation: CASSLLAGGPVDTQYF. The chain carries TRBV7-2 and TRBJ2-3; 11 bases are shared with TRBD2. There are 16 residues in the CDR3. V shed 2 bases, J shed 6 bases, and the junction held 7 bases outside the gene matches. The germline CDR1 and CDR2 sequences are SGHTA and FQGNSA. Combining the CDR3 with reference TRBV7-2 and TRBJ2-3 gives the whole variable domain GAGVSQSPSNKVTEKGKDVELRCDPISGHTALYWYRQSLGQGLEFLIYFQGNSAPDKSGLPSDRFSAERTGGSVSTLTIQRTQQEDSAVYLCASSLLAGGPVDTQYFGPGTRLTVL.

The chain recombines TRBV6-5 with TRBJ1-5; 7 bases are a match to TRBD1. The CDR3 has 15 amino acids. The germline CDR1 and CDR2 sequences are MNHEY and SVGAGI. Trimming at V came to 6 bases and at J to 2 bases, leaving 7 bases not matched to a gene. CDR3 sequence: CASRAGGVGNQPQHF. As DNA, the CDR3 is TGTGCCAGCAGAGCAGGGGGAGTGGGCAATCAGCCCCAGCATTTT.

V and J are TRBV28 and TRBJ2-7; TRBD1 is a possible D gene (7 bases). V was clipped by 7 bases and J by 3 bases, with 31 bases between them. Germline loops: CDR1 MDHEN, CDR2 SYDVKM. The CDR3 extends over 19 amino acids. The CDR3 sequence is CASTPPVGQGGTGNYEQYF. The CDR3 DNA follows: TGTGCCAGCACCCCCCCGGTTGGGCAGGGGGGTACCGGAAACTACGAGCAGTACTTC.

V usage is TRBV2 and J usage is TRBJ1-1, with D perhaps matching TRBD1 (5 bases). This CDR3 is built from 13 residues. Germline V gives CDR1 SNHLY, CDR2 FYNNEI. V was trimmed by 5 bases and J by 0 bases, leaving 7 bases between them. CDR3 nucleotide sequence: TGTGCCAGCAGTTTAGGGGTGAACACTGAAGCTTTCTTT. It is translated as CASSLGVNTEAFF. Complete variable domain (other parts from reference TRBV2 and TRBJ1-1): EPEVTQTPSHQVTQMGQEVILRCVPISNHLYFYWYRQILGQKVEFLVSFYNNEISEKSEIFDDQFSVERPDGSNFTLKIRSTKLEDSAMYFCASSLGVNTEAFFGQGTRLTVV.

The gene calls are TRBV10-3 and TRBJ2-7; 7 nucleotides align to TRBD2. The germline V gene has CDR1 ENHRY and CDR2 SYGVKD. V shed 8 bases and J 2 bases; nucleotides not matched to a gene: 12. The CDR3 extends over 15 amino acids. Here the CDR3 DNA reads TGTGCCATCGGGACCGGGCTAGCGGAGACCTACGAGCAGTACTTC. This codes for CAIGTGLAETYEQYF.

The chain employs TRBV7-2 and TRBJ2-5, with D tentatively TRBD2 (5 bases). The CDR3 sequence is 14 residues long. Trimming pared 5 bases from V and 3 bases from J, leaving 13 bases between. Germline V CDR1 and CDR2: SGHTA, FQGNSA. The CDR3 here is CASSLFGREETQYF. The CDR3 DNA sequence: TGTGCCAGCAGCCTCTTCGGGCGGGAAGAGACCCAGTACTTC.

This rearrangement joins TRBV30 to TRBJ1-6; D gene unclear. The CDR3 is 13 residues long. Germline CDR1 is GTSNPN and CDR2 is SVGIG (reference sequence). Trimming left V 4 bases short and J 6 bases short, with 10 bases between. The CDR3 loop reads CAWKGQLNSPLHF. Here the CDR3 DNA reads TGTGCCTGGAAAGGGCAGCTTAATTCACCCCTCCACTTT.

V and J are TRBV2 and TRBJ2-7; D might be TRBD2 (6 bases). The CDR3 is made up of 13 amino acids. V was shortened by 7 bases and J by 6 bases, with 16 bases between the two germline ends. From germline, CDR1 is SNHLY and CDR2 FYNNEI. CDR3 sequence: CASKTQAGPEQYF. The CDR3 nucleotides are TGTGCCAGCAAAACCCAAGCGGGTCCCGAGCAGTACTTC.

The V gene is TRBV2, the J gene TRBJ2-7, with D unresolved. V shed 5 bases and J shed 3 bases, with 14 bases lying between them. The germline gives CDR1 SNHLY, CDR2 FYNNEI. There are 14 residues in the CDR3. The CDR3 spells CASSPGRSSYEQYF. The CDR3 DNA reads TGTGCCAGCAGTCCTGGCCGGTCTAGCTACGAGCAGTACTTC.

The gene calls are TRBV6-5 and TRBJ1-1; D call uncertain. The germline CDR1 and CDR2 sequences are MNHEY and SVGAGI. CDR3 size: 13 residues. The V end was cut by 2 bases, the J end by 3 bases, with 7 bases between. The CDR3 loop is CASSYQQYTEAFF. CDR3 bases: TGTGCCAGCAGTTACCAGCAGTACACTGAAGCTTTCTTT.

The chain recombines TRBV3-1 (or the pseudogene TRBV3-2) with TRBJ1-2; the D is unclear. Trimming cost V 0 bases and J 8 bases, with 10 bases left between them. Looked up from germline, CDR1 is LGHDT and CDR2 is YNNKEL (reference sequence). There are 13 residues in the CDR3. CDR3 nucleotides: TGTGCCAGCAGCCAAGAAATGGGAAGGGGCTACACCTTC. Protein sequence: CASSQEMGRGYTF.

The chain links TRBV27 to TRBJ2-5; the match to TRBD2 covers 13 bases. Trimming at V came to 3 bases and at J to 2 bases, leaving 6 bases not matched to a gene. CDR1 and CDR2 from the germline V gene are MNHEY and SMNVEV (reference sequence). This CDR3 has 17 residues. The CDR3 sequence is CASSFTRLAGGQETQYF. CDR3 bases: TGTGCCAGCAGTTTCACTAGACTAGCGGGAGGACAAGAGACCCAGTACTTC.

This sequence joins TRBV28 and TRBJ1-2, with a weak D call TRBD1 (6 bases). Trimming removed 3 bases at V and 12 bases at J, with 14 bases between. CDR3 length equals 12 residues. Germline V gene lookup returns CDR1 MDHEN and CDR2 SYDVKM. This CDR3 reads CASSFRGQQDTF. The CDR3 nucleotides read TGTGCCAGCAGTTTCCGAGGACAGCAAGACACCTTC.

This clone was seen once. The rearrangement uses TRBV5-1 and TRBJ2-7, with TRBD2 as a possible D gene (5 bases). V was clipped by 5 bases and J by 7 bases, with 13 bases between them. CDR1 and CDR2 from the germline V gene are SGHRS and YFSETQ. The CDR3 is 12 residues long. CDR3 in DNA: TGCGCCAGCAGGACCGACTCGGGGGAGCAGTACTTC. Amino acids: CASRTDSGEQYF.

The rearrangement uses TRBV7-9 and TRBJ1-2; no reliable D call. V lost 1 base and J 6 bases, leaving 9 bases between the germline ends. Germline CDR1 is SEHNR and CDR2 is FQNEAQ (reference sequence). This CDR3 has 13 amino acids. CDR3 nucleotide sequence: TGTGCCAGCAGCTTAGTGGAGCCCGATGGCTACACCTTC. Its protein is CASSLVEPDGYTF.

CDR3 amino acids: CASTLLTTSGSYNSPLHF. The CDR3 DNA reads TGTGCCAGCACGCTCCTGACGACCTCGGGCTCCTATAATTCACCCCTCCACTTT. The chain is built from TRBV28 and TRBJ1-6; no clear D gene. Germline values: CDR1 MDHEN, CDR2 SYDVKM. The CDR3 has 18 residues. Trimming pared 7 bases from V and 0 bases from J, leaving 19 bases between.

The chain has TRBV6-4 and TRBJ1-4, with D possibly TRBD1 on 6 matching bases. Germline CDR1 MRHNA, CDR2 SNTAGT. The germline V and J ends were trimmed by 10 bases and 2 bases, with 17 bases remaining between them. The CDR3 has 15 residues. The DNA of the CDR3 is TGTGCCAACATCGCCGGGGGCGAGACTAATGAAAAACTGTTTTTT. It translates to CANIAGGETNEKLFF.

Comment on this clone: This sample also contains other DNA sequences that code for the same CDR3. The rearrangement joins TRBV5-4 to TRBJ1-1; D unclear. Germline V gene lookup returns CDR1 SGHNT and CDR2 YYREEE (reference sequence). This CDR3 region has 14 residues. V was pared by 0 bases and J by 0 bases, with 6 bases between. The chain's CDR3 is CASSLGRVNTEAFF. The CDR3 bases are TGTGCCAGCAGCTTGGGCCGGGTGAACACTGAAGCTTTCTTT.

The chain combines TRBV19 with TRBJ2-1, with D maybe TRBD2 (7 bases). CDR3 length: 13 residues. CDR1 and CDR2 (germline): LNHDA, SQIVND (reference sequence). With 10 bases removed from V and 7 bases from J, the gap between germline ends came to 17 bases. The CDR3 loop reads CATSGGNSNEQFF. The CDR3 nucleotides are TGTGCCACCTCGGGGGGCAATTCGAATGAGCAGTTCTTC.

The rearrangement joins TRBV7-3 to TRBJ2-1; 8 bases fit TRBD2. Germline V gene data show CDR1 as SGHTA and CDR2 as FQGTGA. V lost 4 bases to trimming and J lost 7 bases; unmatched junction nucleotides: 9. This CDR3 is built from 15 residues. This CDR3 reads CASSSRGGRVNEQFF. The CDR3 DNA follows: TGTGCCAGCAGCTCCCGGGGGGGCCGGGTAAATGAGCAGTTCTTC.